Below, 18 T cell receptor beta chains from the same sample are listed, as sequenced in a study of glioma-infiltrating T cells (dated by TCRdb to 2016 to 2017). The sample was run on an Illumina MiSeq. TCR alpha and beta CDR3 regions were amplified with the iRepertoire nested amplicon-rescue multiplex PCR (arm-PCR) platform from RNA. The raw public reads went through TCRdb reprocessing: fastp at Q25, MiXCR clone calling, in-frame beta chains kept. CDR3 protein sequences are deduplicated, and each keeps its most common genes and DNA. Within this sample are over 100,000 distinct CDR3 sequences, with less than 30% of them counted one time only. The ten largest clones take up roughly a third of the sample. Input material: glioma tissue, nonneoplastic brain tissue, or PBMCs (not recorded which). Source of these receptors: a human donor with low-grade glioma or glioblastoma, undergoing nonglioma brain surgery, or in good health (not recorded which).

This clonotype was seen repeatedly, ten times or more. The chain links TRBV6-2 or TRBV6-3 to TRBJ2-4; D may be TRBD1 (6 bases). Germline V gene sequence: CDR1 MNHEY, CDR2 SVGEGT. Trimming removed 4 bases from V and 0 bases from J, with 16 bases in between. CDR3 length: 17 amino acids. The CDR3 DNA is TGTGCCAGCAGTTCTCCGGGACAACTACTAGCCAAAAACATTCAGTACTTC. Translated: CASSSPGQLLAKNIQYF.

Ten or more counts support this clonotype. This chain connects TRBV20-1 to TRBJ1-2; 11 bases match TRBD1. The V segment lost 6 bases and the J segment 3 bases; nucleotides outside the gene matches: 9. This CDR3 spans 15 amino acids. Germline values: CDR1 DFQATT, CDR2 SNEGSKA (reference sequence). The CDR3: CSALGTGGLYYGYTF. CDR3 bases: TGCAGTGCCCTCGGGACAGGGGGGTTATACTATGGCTACACCTTC.

With respect to this clonotype: A much larger clone sits a single nucleotide away, making a read error possible. This sequence joins TRBV19 and TRBJ2-2; D ambiguous. The CDR3 runs to 13 residues. Per germline, CDR1 LNHDA and CDR2 SQIVND (reference sequence). The DNA for the CDR3 is TGTGCCAGTATTATAGGGATAAGAAGGGAGCTGTTTTTT. The encoded protein is CASIIGIRRELFF.

The J gene is TRBJ2-5, the V gene TRBV2; D is unresolved. The CDR3 is made up of 13 amino acids. Germline lookup yields CDR1 SNHLY and CDR2 FYNNEI. With 8 bases removed from V and 5 bases from J, the gap between germline ends came to 15 bases. CDR3 amino acids: CASGKVDAETQYF. CDR3 sequence (DNA): TGTGCCAGCGGAAAGGTAGACGCGGAGACCCAGTACTTC.

This clonotype has at least ten counts. The V gene is TRBV6-1, the J gene TRBJ2-3; 8 bases line up with TRBD1. This CDR3 is built from 14 residues. Trimming at V came to 7 bases and at J to 3 bases, leaving 6 bases not matched to a gene. Germline values: CDR1 MNHNS, CDR2 SASEGT. The CDR3 nucleotides read TGTGCCAGCACCCCAGGACAGGGAACAGATACGCAGTATTTT. Translation: CASTPGQGTDTQYF.

V usage is TRBV19 and J usage is TRBJ2-1, with 8 bases fitting TRBD2. The CDR3 runs to 19 residues. The junction had 22 bases not matched to a gene; V was cut back by 7 bases and J by 5 bases. Germline lookup yields CDR1 LNHDA and CDR2 SQIVND (reference sequence). The CDR3 DNA reads TGTGCCAGTACTACTATATACCCCCGGGGGGGACTCACCCACAATGAGCAGTTCTTC. It translates to CASTTIYPRGGLTHNEQFF.

With respect to this clonotype: A read error is possible here, since a much larger clone lies one base away. The chain couples TRBV4-3 to TRBJ1-2; 9 bases match TRBD1. This CDR3 has 14 residues. V gave up 7 bases and J gave up 7 bases; unmatched junction bases: 10. Germline V gives CDR1 LGHNA, CDR2 YSLEER. This chain's CDR3 is CASNSGQGIAGYTF. The CDR3 coding sequence is TGCGCCAGCAACTCGGGACAGGGAATCGCTGGCTACACCTTC.

This clonotype was counted ten times or more. The chain is built from TRBV5-4 and TRBJ2-3; 11 nucleotides agree with TRBD2. Germline V lookup: CDR1 SGHNT, CDR2 YYREEE (reference sequence). J lost 2 bases, V lost 0 bases, and 2 bases had no gene match. The CDR3 is 16 amino acids. In DNA, the CDR3 is TGTGCCAGCAGCTTGGCTAGCGGGGGGCCCACAGATACGCAGTATTTT. This codes for CASSLASGGPTDTQYF.

This clonotype has more than one count but fewer than ten. The genes are TRBV3-1 and TRBJ2-7, with 14 positions matching TRBD2. This CDR3 has 16 residues. Losses at the gene ends were 4 bases for V and 5 bases for J; bases not matched to a gene: 7. Germline V gene data show CDR1 as LGHDT and CDR2 as YNNKEL (reference sequence). CDR3 protein: CASSPGLAGVQDEQYF. DNA of the CDR3: TGTGCCAGCAGCCCGGGACTAGCGGGAGTTCAGGACGAGCAGTACTTC.

This clonotype was seen repeatedly, ten times or more. The junction departs from the called germline gene at one end, perhaps through a read error. V gene TRBV19 combines with J gene TRBJ2-1, with D perhaps TRBD2 (7 bases). Germline values: CDR1 LNHDA, CDR2 SQIVND (reference sequence). The CDR3 is 14 amino acids. The CDR3 spells CASSRGGTYNEQFF. CDR3 nucleotide sequence: TGTGCCAGCAGTAGGGGGGGGACCTACAATGAGCAGTTCTTC.

This clonotype appeared a few times. The J gene is TRBJ2-1, the V gene TRBV4-3; D perhaps matches TRBD1 (7 bases). Trimming shortened V by 2 bases and J by 4 bases, and 18 bases separated the two germline ends. The germline V gene encodes CDR1 LGHNA and CDR2 YSLEER. This CDR3 has 17 residues. Here the CDR3 DNA reads TGCGCCAGCAGCCAAAGAAGGGGGCAGGGAGGATACAATGAGCAGTTCTTC. Its translation: CASSQRRGQGGYNEQFF.

V and J are TRBV19 and TRBJ2-7; D is ambiguous. Germline CDR1 is LNHDA and CDR2 is SQIVND (reference sequence). With 3 bases removed from V and 5 bases from J, the gap between germline ends came to 8 bases. The CDR3 is made up of 12 amino acids. The CDR3 DNA reads TGTGCCAGTAGTATGAAAGACGACGAGCAGTACTTC. Its translation: CASSMKDDEQYF. The entire variable domain, with the rest obtained from reference TRBV19 and TRBJ2-7, is as follows: DGGITQSPKYLFRKEGQNVTLSCEQNLNHDAMYWYRQDPGQGLRLIYYSQIVNDFQKGDIAEGYSVSREKKESFPLTVTSAQKNPTAFYLCASSMKDDEQYFGPGTRLTVT.

Many counts were recorded for this clonotype. The V call is TRBV5-4, the J call TRBJ2-5; D uncertain. This CDR3 spans 14 amino acids. Trimming removed 4 bases at V and 3 bases at J, with 13 bases between. Germline V lookup: CDR1 SGHNT, CDR2 YYREEE (reference sequence). The CDR3 protein is CASSPNNPKETQYF. Here the CDR3 DNA reads TGTGCCAGCAGCCCCAATAATCCGAAAGAGACCCAGTACTTC. Filled out from reference TRBV5-4 and TRBJ2-5, the complete variable domain reads ETGVTQSPTHLIKTRGQQVTLRCSSQSGHNTVSWYQQALGQGPQFIFQYYREEENGRGNFPPRFSGLQFPNYSSELNVNALELDDSALYLCASSPNNPKETQYFGPGTRLLVL.

J is TRBJ2-5 and V is TRBV19; the D gene could be TRBD1 or TRBD2 (5 bases each). V dropped 9 bases and J dropped 5 bases, with 19 bases sitting between them. Germline assignment: CDR1 LNHDA and CDR2 SQIVND (reference sequence). CDR3 length: 14 amino acids. The chain's CDR3 is CASRDELDGETQYF. The DNA of the CDR3 is TGTGCCAGCCGGGACGAATTGGATGGCGAGACCCAGTACTTC.

This clonotype was recorded at least ten times. The chain links TRBV7-9 to TRBJ1-1; D is unclear. Trimming stripped 5 bases from V and 1 base from J, with 11 bases between. The germline gives CDR1 SEHNR, CDR2 FQNEAQ (reference sequence). The CDR3 contains 14 residues. The CDR3 DNA is TGTGCCAGCAGCCCAGGTGGGCGGAACACTGAAGCTTTCTTT. As protein: CASSPGGRNTEAFF.

This clonotype was recorded at least ten times. The chain recombines TRBV28 with TRBJ2-7; TRBD2 aligns across 8 bases. The CDR3 sequence is 16 residues long. Germline assignment: CDR1 MDHEN and CDR2 SYDVKM. Trimming cost V 4 bases and J 5 bases; bases outside gene matches: 13. CDR3 coding DNA: TGTGCCAGCAGTTCCTTCTGGGTAGCGGGGACCCACGAGCAGTACTTC. It yields the protein CASSSFWVAGTHEQYF.

This clonotype has at least ten counts. V gene TRBV18 combines with J gene TRBJ2-1; 12 bases align to TRBD2. From germline, CDR1 is KGHSH and CDR2 LQKENI. After removal of 3 bases from V and 10 bases from J, the junction contained 7 bases not matched to a gene. This CDR3 is built from 15 residues. CDR3 coding DNA: TGTGCCAGCTCACCGCTAGCGGGGGGGCCGGAAGAGCAGTTCTTC. Its translation: CASSPLAGGPEEQFF.

In its sample, this clonotype was seen many times. J is TRBJ2-2 and V is TRBV20-1; possibly TRBD1 for D (7 bases). CDR3 length: 22 amino acids. V gave up 1 base and J gave up 0 bases, with 30 bases separating them. CDR1 and CDR2 (germline): DFQATT, SNEGSKA (reference sequence). The CDR3 loop is CSARGGFRTAGQSLANTGELFF. The CDR3 DNA reads as TGCAGTGCTAGAGGGGGATTCCGGACGGCGGGACAGTCTCTCGCGAACACCGGGGAGCTGTTTTTT.